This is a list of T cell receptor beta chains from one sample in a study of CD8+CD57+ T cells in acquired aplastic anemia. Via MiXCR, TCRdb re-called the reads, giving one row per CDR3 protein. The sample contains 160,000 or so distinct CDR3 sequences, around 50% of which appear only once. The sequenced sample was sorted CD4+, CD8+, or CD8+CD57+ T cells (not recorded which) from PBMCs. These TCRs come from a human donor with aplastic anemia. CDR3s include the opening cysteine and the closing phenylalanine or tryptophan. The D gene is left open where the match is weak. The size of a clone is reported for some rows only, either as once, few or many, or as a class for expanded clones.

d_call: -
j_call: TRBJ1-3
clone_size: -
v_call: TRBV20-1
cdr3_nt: TGCAGTGCTAGAGATTCCCCCCCAGGGCCGGGAGACACCATATATTTT
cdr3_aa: CSARDSPPGPGDTIYF

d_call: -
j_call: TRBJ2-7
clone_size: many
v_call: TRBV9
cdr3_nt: TGTGCCAGCAGCGTAGCCGGGGTGACCTACGAGCAGTACTTC
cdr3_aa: CASSVAGVTYEQYF

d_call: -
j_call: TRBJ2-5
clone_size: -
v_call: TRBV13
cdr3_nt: TGTGCCAGCAGCTTAGGCGCAACAGAGACCCAGTACTTC
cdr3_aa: CASSLGATETQYF

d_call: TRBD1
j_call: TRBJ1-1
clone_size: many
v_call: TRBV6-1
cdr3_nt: TGTGCCAGCAGGTTACAAAGGACAGGGGGCCCTGAAGCTTTCTTT
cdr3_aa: CASRLQRTGGPEAFF

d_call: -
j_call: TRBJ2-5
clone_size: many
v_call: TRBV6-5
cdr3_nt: TGTGCCAGCAGTCACCCACAAGAGACCCAGTACTTC
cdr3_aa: CASSHPQETQYF

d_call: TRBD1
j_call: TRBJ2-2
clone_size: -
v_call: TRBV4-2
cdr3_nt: TGTGCCAGCAGCCCTCCCGGGACAGGTGGCACCGGGGAGCTGTTTTTT
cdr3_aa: CASSPPGTGGTGELFF

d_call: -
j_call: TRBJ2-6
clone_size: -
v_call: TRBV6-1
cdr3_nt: TGTGCCAGCAGTGAAGCTAGCTCTGGGGCCAACGTCCTGACTTTC
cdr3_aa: CASSEASSGANVLTF

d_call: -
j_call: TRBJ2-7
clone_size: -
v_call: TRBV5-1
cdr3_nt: TGCGCCAGCAGCTTGGCCCGGCGGGGCGACGAGCAGTACTTC
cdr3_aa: CASSLARRGDEQYF

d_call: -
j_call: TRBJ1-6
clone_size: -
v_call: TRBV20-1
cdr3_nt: TGCAGTGCTAGTGGAAGACATAATTCACCCCTCCACTTT
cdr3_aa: CSASGRHNSPLHF

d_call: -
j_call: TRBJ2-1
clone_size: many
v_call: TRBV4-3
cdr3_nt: TGCGCCAGCAGCCAAGATTCGGCTAGATACAATGAGCAGTTCTTC
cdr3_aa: CASSQDSARYNEQFF

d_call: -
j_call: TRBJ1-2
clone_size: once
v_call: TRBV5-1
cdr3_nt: TGCGCCAGCAGCTTGGAAAGCAGCCTCTATGGCTACACCTTC
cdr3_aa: CASSLESSLYGYTF

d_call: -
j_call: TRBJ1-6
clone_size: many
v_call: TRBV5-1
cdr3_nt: TGCGCCAGCAGCGGTACAGGGATCCCACCCCTCCACTTT
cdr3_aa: CASSGTGIPPLHF

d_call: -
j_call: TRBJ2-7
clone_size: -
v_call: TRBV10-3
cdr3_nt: TGTGCCAGCAGTGACCCCCGGGGGGCGTACGAGCAGTACTTC
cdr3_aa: CASSDPRGAYEQYF

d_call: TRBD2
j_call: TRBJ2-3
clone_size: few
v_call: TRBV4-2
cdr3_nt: TGTGCCAGCAGCCAAGATCGCACTAGCGGGAGTCAGGCAGATACGCAGTATTTT
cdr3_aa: CASSQDRTSGSQADTQYF

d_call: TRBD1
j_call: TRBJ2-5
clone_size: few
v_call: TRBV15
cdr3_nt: TGTGCCACCAGCCGCGGACAGGGATGGGAGACCCAGTACTTC
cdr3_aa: CATSRGQGWETQYF

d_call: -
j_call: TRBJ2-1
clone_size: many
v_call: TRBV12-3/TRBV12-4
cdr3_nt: TGTGCCAGCAGCCGCCTGGGCAGTCCGGTTTACAATGAGCAGTTCTTC
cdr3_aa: CASSRLGSPVYNEQFF

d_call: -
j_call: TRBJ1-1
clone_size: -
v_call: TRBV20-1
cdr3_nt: TGCAGCGCCAGGGAGGTTAACACTGAAGCTTTCTTT
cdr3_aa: CSAREVNTEAFF

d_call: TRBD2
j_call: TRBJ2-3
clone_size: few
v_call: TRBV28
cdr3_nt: TGTGCCAGCAGAAAAAGGACTAGCGGGTCCCCTAGAGATACGCAGTATTTT
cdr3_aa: CASRKRTSGSPRDTQYF

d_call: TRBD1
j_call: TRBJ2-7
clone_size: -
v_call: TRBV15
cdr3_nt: TGTGCCACCAGCAGACGGGACAGAGACTACGAGCAGTACTTC
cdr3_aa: CATSRRDRDYEQYF

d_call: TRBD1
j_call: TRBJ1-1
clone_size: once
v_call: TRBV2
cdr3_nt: TGTGCCAGCAGTGACGCTGACAGGGTTGAAGCTTTCTTT
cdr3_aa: CASSDADRVEAFF

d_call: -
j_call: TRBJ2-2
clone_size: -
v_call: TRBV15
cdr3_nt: TGTGCCACCAGCGCTCGGGACACTCGAAACACCGGGGAGCTGTTTTTT
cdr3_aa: CATSARDTRNTGELFF

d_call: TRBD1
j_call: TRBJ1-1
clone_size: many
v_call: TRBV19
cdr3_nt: TGTGCCAGTAGTATTGGGACAGGGGCTTTAACTGAAGCTTTCTTT
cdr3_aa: CASSIGTGALTEAFF

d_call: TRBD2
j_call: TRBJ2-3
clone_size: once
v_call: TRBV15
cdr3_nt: TGTGCCACCAGCAGAACGACTAGCGGGAGCGGCACAGATACGCAGTATTTT
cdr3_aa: CATSRTTSGSGTDTQYF

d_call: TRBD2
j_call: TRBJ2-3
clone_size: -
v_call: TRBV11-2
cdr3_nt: TGTGCCAGCAGCTTAGATTGGGCTAGCGGGAGTACAGATACGCAGTATTTT
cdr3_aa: CASSLDWASGSTDTQYF

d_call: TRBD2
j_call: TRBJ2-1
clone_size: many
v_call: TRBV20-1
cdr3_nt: TGCAGTGTTCCGCTTAGCGGGAGTTTAAATGAGCAGTTCTTC
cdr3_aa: CSVPLSGSLNEQFF

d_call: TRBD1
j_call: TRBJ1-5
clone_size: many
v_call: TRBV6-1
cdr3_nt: TGTGCCAGCGACCGGGACAGGGGTGGCAATCAGCCCCAGCATTTT
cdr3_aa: CASDRDRGGNQPQHF

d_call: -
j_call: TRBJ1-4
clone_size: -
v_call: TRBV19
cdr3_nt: TGTGCCAGGGATAGGCCAATTGAGGATGAAAAACTGTTTTTT
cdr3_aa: CARDRPIEDEKLFF

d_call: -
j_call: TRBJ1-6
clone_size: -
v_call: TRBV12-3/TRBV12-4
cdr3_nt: TGTGCCAGCGCCCCCCCGGACGGAAATTCACCCCTCCACTTT
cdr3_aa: CASAPPDGNSPLHF

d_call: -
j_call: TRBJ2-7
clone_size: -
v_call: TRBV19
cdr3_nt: TGTGCCAGTAGTTCAGGGCCGTCCTACGAGCAGTACTTC
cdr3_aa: CASSSGPSYEQYF

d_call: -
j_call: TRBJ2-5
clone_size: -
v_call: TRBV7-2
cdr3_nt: TGTGCCAGCAGCCTGGAAGGGGGGACCCAGTACTTC
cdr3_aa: CASSLEGGTQYF

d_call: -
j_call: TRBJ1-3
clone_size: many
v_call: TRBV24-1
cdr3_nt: TGTGCCACCAGTGACCCCACAGAGGCTGGAAACACCATATATTTT
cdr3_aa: CATSDPTEAGNTIYF

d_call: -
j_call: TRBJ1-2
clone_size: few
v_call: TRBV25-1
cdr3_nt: TGTGCCAGCAGTGAGACCGGGACGGGCTATGGCTACACCTTC
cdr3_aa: CASSETGTGYGYTF

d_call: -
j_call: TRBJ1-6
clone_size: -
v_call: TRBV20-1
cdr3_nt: TGCAGTGCTCTCCGAGTCGACAGGCTTAATTCACCCCTCCACTTT
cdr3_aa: CSALRVDRLNSPLHF

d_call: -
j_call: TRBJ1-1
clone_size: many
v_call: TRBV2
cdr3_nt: TGTGCCAGCAGATTGGGAATGAACACTGAAGCTTTCTTT
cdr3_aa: CASRLGMNTEAFF

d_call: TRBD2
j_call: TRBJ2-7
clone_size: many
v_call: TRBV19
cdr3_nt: TGTGCCAGTAGTCCCCGGACTAGCGGGGACCTAGAGCAGTACTTC
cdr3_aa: CASSPRTSGDLEQYF

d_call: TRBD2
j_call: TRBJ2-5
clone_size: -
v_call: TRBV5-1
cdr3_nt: TGCGCCAGTACCCGGGGAGGGAGCGCCCCCCAAGAAGAGACCCAGTACTTC
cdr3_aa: CASTRGGSAPQEETQYF

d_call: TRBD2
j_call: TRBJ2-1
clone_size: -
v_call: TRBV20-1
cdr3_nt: TGCAGTGCGTATTTAGCGGGAGGCGCCTACAATGAGCAGTTCTTC
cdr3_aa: CSAYLAGGAYNEQFF

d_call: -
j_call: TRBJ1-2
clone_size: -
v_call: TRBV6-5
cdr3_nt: TGTGCCAGCAGTTACCCGGGGTTCGATGGCTACACCTTC
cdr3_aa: CASSYPGFDGYTF

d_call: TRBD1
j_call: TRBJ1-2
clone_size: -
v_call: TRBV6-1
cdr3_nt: TGTGCCAGCAGCCGACACGACCCCCTGGGACAGGGGGGCTATGGCTACACCTTC
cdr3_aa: CASSRHDPLGQGGYGYTF

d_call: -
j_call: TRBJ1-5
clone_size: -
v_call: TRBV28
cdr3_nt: TGTGCCAGCAGTCTCCCGACGGGGGCTTGGCCCCAGCATTTT
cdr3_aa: CASSLPTGAWPQHF

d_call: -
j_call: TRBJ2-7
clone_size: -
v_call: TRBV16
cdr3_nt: TGTGCCAGCAGCCTTTTCGACACAATTTACGAGCAGTACTTC
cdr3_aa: CASSLFDTIYEQYF

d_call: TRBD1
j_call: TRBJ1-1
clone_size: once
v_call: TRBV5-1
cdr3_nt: TGCGCCAGCAGCATCGGACAGGGGGACACTAAAGCTTTCTTT
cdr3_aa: CASSIGQGDTKAFF